Following are 21 T cell receptor beta chains from one sample sequenced in a study of blood T cell repertoires in COVID-19. Sequenced by immunoSEQ multiplex PCR; TCRdb stores in-frame clones only, minus some. The sample includes around 160,000 clones, more than 65% seen only once; the top ten take around 10%. Sequencing used PBMCs or T cells enriched from blood (not recorded which). These receptors were taken from a man in his forties or fifties who had recovered from COVID-19.

This chain uses TRBV5-4 with TRBJ2-2; the D gene is possibly TRBD2 (6 bases). CDR1 SGHNT and CDR2 YYREEE come from the germline V gene (reference sequence). V dropped 3 bases and J dropped 4 bases, with 13 bases sitting between them. This CDR3 has 15 amino acids. The CDR3 loop reads CASSYGGRSTGELFF. The CDR3 nucleotides are TGTGCCAGCAGCTATGGGGGGAGGAGCACCGGGGAGCTGTTTTTT.

In nucleotides, the CDR3 is TGTGCCAGCGGCTCTTGGCACTTT. Translated: CASGSWHF. J is TRBJ1-6 and V is TRBV27; no clear D. Germline V lookup: CDR1 MNHEY, CDR2 SMNVEV (reference sequence). V was cut by 8 bases and J by 19 bases, with 9 bases left in between. The CDR3 runs 8 residues.

The chain couples TRBV2 to TRBJ2-2; D remains ambiguous. Germline V CDR1 and CDR2: SNHLY, FYNNEI. V was clipped by 2 bases and J by 0 bases, with 7 bases between them. This CDR3 comprises 15 residues. The CDR3 loop reads CASSEQEPNTGELFF. DNA for the CDR3: TGTGCCAGCAGTGAACAAGAGCCGAACACCGGGGAGCTGTTTTTT.

This sequence joins TRBV9 and TRBJ2-2; D not certain. Germline CDR1 and CDR2: SGDLS and YYNGEE. Trimming left V 4 bases short and J 0 bases short, with 13 bases between. CDR3 size: 16 residues. CDR3 region: CASSLSWSPNTGELFF. The CDR3 DNA sequence: TGTGCCAGCAGCCTCTCGTGGAGTCCGAACACCGGGGAGCTGTTTTTT.

This clone was observed a few times. The rearrangement uses TRBV4-1 and TRBJ1-4; TRBD1 matches at 10 bases. Germline V gene sequence: CDR1 MGHRA, CDR2 YSYEKL. The CDR3 covers 15 residues. J lost 5 bases, V lost 4 bases, and 4 bases had no gene match. CDR3 in DNA: TGCGCCAGCAGCCGAACGACAGGGGGCAATGAAAAACTGTTTTTT. Translating it yields CASSRTTGGNEKLFF.

The V and J genes are TRBV3-1 (or the pseudogene TRBV3-2) and TRBJ1-6; TRBD1 is a possible D gene (6 bases). The CDR3 runs to 13 residues. CDR1 and CDR2 (germline): LGHDT, YNNKEL (reference sequence). V was cut by 1 base and J by 19 bases, with 17 bases left in between. For the CDR3, the DNA is TGTGCCAGCAGCCAAGTCGACACAGGGCCCTGGCACTTT. Translating it yields CASSQVDTGPWHF.

The chain joins TRBV16 to TRBJ1-2; TRBD1 aligns across 11 bases. Germline V gives CDR1 KGHSY, CDR2 FQNENV. This CDR3 has 17 residues. The V segment lost 4 bases and the J segment 4 bases; nucleotides outside the gene matches: 11. CDR3 residues: CASSPTSAGTGGYGYTF. In DNA, the CDR3 is TGTGCCAGCAGCCCAACCTCTGCCGGGACAGGGGGCTATGGCTACACCTTC.

Notes on this clone: The sample has other DNA sequences that encode this CDR3 too. The genes are TRBV18 and TRBJ1-5, with D unresolved. Trimming removed 6 bases at V and 4 bases at J, with 10 bases between. The germline V gene encodes CDR1 KGHSH and CDR2 LQKENI. The CDR3 is 13 residues long. The CDR3 protein is CASSSGSNQPQHF. CDR3 sequence (DNA): TGTGCCAGCTCGTCAGGATCAAATCAGCCCCAGCATTTT.

This rearrangement joins TRBV7-9 to TRBJ2-1, with D perhaps TRBD2 (6 bases). V was pared by 3 bases and J by 6 bases, with 15 bases between. Germline values: CDR1 SEHNR, CDR2 FQNEAQ (reference sequence). CDR3 length: 15 amino acids. This CDR3 reads CASSFGSERRNEQFF. The DNA for the CDR3 is TGTGCCAGCAGCTTCGGGAGCGAGCGACGCAATGAGCAGTTCTTC.

The V call is TRBV5-1, the J call TRBJ2-3; tentative D call: TRBD2 (5 bases). V was clipped by 4 bases and J by 6 bases, with 12 bases between them. Germline V gene data show CDR1 as SGHRS and CDR2 as YFSETQ. The CDR3 has 13 residues. The CDR3 nucleotides read TGCGCCAGCAGCCCTGAGCGGCTCGATACGCAGTATTTT. It yields the protein CASSPERLDTQYF.

The chain employs TRBV6-5 and TRBJ1-3, with D uncertain. This CDR3 has 14 residues. The V end lost 6 bases, the J end lost 4 bases, and 13 bases lay between the germline ends. Germline V lookup: CDR1 MNHEY, CDR2 SVGAGI. CDR3 nucleotide sequence: TGTGCCAGCAGCAGAGGGCAGCCCGGAAACACCATATATTTT. Encoded protein: CASSRGQPGNTIYF.

V is TRBV4-1 and J is TRBJ2-1; D is ambiguous. The CDR3 sequence is 12 residues long. Germline CDR1 reads MGHRA; CDR2 reads YSYEKL. V lost 0 bases and J 13 bases, leaving 10 bases between the germline ends. The CDR3 spells CASSQDGVLQFF. CDR3 sequence (DNA): TGCGCCAGCAGCCAAGATGGAGTACTACAGTTCTTC.

This CDR3 is CASSRSGGVIDEQFF. The CDR3 nucleotides read TGTGCCAGCAGTCGTTCTGGGGGGGTGATCGATGAGCAGTTCTTC. The chain recombines TRBV25-1 with TRBJ2-1; TRBD2 matches 7 bases. With V trimmed by 5 bases and J by 8 bases, 12 bases remained unmatched. This CDR3 is built from 15 residues. Germline lookup yields CDR1 MGHDK and CDR2 SYGVNS.

The chain combines TRBV18 with TRBJ2-5; D is ambiguous. The CDR3 length is 14 residues. Trimming removed 3 bases at V and 2 bases at J, with 10 bases between. Germline V gene data show CDR1 as KGHSH and CDR2 as LQKENI. CDR3 loop: CASSPLSTQETQYF. CDR3 DNA sequence: TGTGCCAGCTCACCGCTTAGCACGCAAGAGACCCAGTACTTC.

This clone was detected only once. The chain couples TRBV28 to TRBJ2-2; maybe TRBD1 (6 bases). The V gene's germline CDR1 is MDHEN and CDR2 SYDVKM. V was trimmed by 5 bases and J by 1 base, leaving 17 bases between them. The CDR3 is 17 residues long. The CDR3 DNA reads as TGTGCCAGCAGTAAGGTTAGGACAGCTATGAACACCGGGGAGCTGTTTTTT. This encodes CASSKVRTAMNTGELFF.

This clone was counted between two and nine times. The chain couples TRBV19 to TRBJ1-1, with 9 positions matching TRBD1. Germline V gene lookup returns CDR1 LNHDA and CDR2 SQIVND (reference sequence). The V and J ends lost 5 bases and 7 bases, in that order; junction bases with no gene match: 14. This CDR3 region has 16 residues. CDR3 nucleotides: TGTGCCAGTAGTCTCCATCATGGACAGGGGTTCGGTGAAGCTTTCTTT. It specifies CASSLHHGQGFGEAFF.

V is TRBV5-1 and J is TRBJ2-1; D might be TRBD2 (5 bases). Germline V lookup: CDR1 SGHRS, CDR2 YFSETQ. This CDR3 is built from 15 residues. V lost 0 bases and J 5 bases, leaving 12 bases between the germline ends. DNA of the CDR3: TGCGCCAGCAGCTTGGGAGGGAAGGCGAACAATGAGCAGTTCTTC. This gives the protein CASSLGGKANNEQFF.

The rearrangement joins TRBV30 to TRBJ1-1; 7 bases fit TRBD1. The CDR3 runs to 13 residues. Germline CDR1 GTSNPN, CDR2 SVGIG (reference sequence). After removal of 3 bases from V and 1 base from J, the junction contained 2 bases not matched to a gene. CDR3 in DNA: TGTGCCTGGAGCGGACAGGCGAACACTGAAGCTTTCTTT. The encoded protein is CAWSGQANTEAFF. The full variable domain, rest sourced from reference TRBV30 and TRBJ1-1, is SQTIHQWPATLVQPVGSPLSLECTVEGTSNPNLYWYRQAAGRGLQLLFYSVGIGQISSEVPQNLSASRPQDRQFILSSKKLLLSDSGFYLCAWSGQANTEAFFGQGTRLTVV.

This sequence joins TRBV20-1 and TRBJ2-3; D might be TRBD2 (5 bases). Germline V gene lookup returns CDR1 DFQATT and CDR2 SNEGSKA (reference sequence). The germline V and J ends were trimmed by 3 bases and 3 bases, with 16 bases remaining between them. The CDR3 is made up of 15 amino acids. The CDR3 sequence is CSASAGRGSTDTQYF. The CDR3 bases are TGCAGTGCTAGTGCTGGACGGGGTAGTACAGATACGCAGTATTTT.

The chain joins TRBV11-3 to TRBJ2-6; D is possibly TRBD2 (5 bases). CDR3 size: 17 residues. The V and J ends lost 0 bases and 0 bases respectively, with 9 bases between them. Looked up from germline, CDR1 is SGHNT and CDR2 is YENEEA. The CDR3 DNA reads TGTGCCAGCAGCTTAGAGTCGGGAAGCTCTGGGGCCAACGTCCTGACTTTC. This encodes CASSLESGSSGANVLTF.

This chain joins TRBV6-1 and TRBJ1-2, with 7 bases lining up with TRBD1. This CDR3 is 13 amino acids long. Germline CDR1 and CDR2: MNHNS and SASEGT. The V segment lost 3 bases and the J segment 7 bases; nucleotides outside the gene matches: 5. In DNA, the CDR3 is TGTGCCAGCAGTGACGACAGGGCGAGTGGCTACACCTTC. Its translation is CASSDDRASGYTF.